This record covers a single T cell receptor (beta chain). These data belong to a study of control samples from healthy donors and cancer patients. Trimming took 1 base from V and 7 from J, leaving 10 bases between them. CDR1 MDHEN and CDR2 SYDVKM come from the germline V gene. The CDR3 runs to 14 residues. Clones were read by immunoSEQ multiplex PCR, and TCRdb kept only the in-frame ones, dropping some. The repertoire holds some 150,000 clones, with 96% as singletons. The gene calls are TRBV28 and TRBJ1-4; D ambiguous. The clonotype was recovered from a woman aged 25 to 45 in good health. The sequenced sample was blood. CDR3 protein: CASSLLGIGEKLFF. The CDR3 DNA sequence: TGTGCCAGCAGTTTATTGGGGATAGGTGAAAAACTGTTTTTT.